These T cell receptor beta chains were read from a single sample in a study of blood T cell repertoires in COVID-19. Sequenced by immunoSEQ multiplex PCR; TCRdb stores in-frame clones only, minus some. Seen here are over 200,000 clones, 84% observed once, and the top ten hold around 6.5%. Sequences were obtained from PBMCs or T cells enriched from blood (not recorded which). The receptors here all came from a middle-aged woman who had recovered from COVID-19. CDR3s include the opening cysteine and the closing phenylalanine or tryptophan. Each record gives: J gene, D gene, V gene, clone size, CDR3 protein, CDR3 DNA. A D gene is named only where the DNA matches it firmly. For some rows the clone size is stated as once, few or many, or as a class when expanded; others skip it.

J: TRBJ1-2; D: -; V: TRBV6-5; size: -; CDR3: CASSYQGPYGYTF; DNA: TGTGCCAGCAGTTACCAGGGCCCCTATGGCTACACCTTC
J: TRBJ2-7; D: -; V: TRBV28; size: -; CDR3: CASIGGGASYEQYF; DNA: TGTGCCAGCATAGGAGGGGGGGCCTCCTACGAGCAGTACTTC
J: TRBJ2-1; D: -; V: TRBV27; size: -; CDR3: CASSRRTGISYNEQFF; DNA: TGTGCCAGCAGTAGGCGAACAGGGATATCCTACAATGAGCAGTTCTTC
J: TRBJ2-5; D: TRBD1; V: TRBV19; size: -; CDR3: CASSTQPRTGYGETQYF; DNA: TGTGCCAGTAGTACCCAACCTCGGACAGGGTATGGAGAGACCCAGTACTTC
J: TRBJ1-1; D: TRBD1; V: TRBV9; size: -; CDR3: CASSPGQVNTEAFF; DNA: TGTGCCAGCAGCCCAGGACAGGTGAACACTGAAGCTTTCTTT
J: TRBJ2-1; D: -; V: TRBV7-8; size: -; CDR3: CASSLGTSRYNEQFF; DNA: TGTGCCAGCAGCTTAGGAACTAGCAGATACAATGAGCAGTTCTTC
J: TRBJ2-3; D: TRBD2; V: TRBV15; size: -; CDR3: CATSRTLAGADTQYF; DNA: TGTGCCACCAGCAGAACTCTAGCGGGAGCAGATACGCAGTATTTT
J: TRBJ1-4; D: TRBD1; V: TRBV7-9; size: -; CDR3: CASSLEGAQANEKLFF; DNA: TGTGCCAGCAGCTTAGAGGGGGCGCAGGCTAATGAAAAACTGTTTTTT
J: TRBJ1-1; D: TRBD1; V: TRBV19; size: -; CDR3: CASSISPGQGSGIAFF; DNA: TGTGCCAGTAGTATATCACCGGGACAGGGAAGTGGGATTGCTTTCTTT
J: TRBJ1-4; D: -; V: TRBV7-2; size: -; CDR3: CASSLEGRGIEKLFF; DNA: TGTGCCAGCAGCTTAGAAGGCAGGGGCATTGAAAAACTGTTTTTT
J: TRBJ2-2; D: -; V: TRBV10-1; size: -; CDR3: CASSTQGWAGELFF; DNA: TGCGCCAGCAGTACACAGGGATGGGCCGGGGAGCTGTTTTTT
J: TRBJ1-6; D: -; V: TRBV6-1; size: -; CDR3: CASSEGRADSPLHF; DNA: TGTGCCAGCAGTGAGGGCAGGGCTGATTCACCCCTCCACTTT
J: TRBJ1-4; D: TRBD1; V: TRBV11-2; size: -; CDR3: CASSLAQGAGEKLFF; DNA: TGTGCCAGCAGCTTAGCACAGGGGGCCGGGGAAAAACTGTTTTTT
J: TRBJ2-7; D: -; V: TRBV6-5; size: -; CDR3: CASSYGSTNYEQYF; DNA: TGTGCCAGCAGTTACGGTTCCACTAACTACGAGCAGTACTTC
J: TRBJ2-7; D: TRBD1; V: TRBV9; size: once; CDR3: CASSVGDRGVYEQYF; DNA: TGTGCCAGCAGCGTAGGGGACAGGGGGGTCTACGAGCAGTACTTC
J: TRBJ1-2; D: -; V: TRBV6-6; size: -; CDR3: CACLRGNYGYTF; DNA: TGTGCCTGCCTCCGGGGGAACTATGGCTACACCTTC
J: TRBJ1-5; D: TRBD1; V: TRBV28; size: -; CDR3: CASSFVGTGNQPQHF; DNA: TGTGCCAGCAGTTTTGTCGGGACAGGGAATCAGCCCCAGCATTTT
J: TRBJ1-1; D: TRBD1; V: TRBV2; size: -; CDR3: CASSELRGIEAFF; DNA: TGTGCCAGCAGTGAGCTCAGGGGGATTGAAGCTTTCTTT
J: TRBJ1-1; D: -; V: TRBV7-9; size: -; CDR3: CASSLVSLNTEAFF; DNA: TGTGCCAGCAGCTTAGTTTCCTTGAACACTGAAGCTTTCTTT
J: TRBJ1-1; D: -; V: TRBV12-5; size: -; CDR3: CASSMAGGDVEAFF; DNA: TGTGCTAGTTCAATGGCGGGAGGGGATGTTGAAGCTTTCTTT
J: TRBJ2-2; D: -; V: TRBV6-2/TRBV6-3; size: -; CDR3: CASSPGHVNTGELFF; DNA: TGTGCCAGCAGTCCGGGACACGTGAACACCGGGGAGCTGTTTTTT
J: TRBJ2-3; D: TRBD1; V: TRBV11-3; size: -; CDR3: CASSPLGLGQDTDTQYF; DNA: TGTGCCAGCAGCCCATTAGGTTTGGGACAGGACACAGATACGCAGTATTTT
J: TRBJ2-1; D: TRBD2; V: TRBV7-9; size: -; CDR3: CASSPQRAGGAYNEQFF; DNA: TGTGCCAGCAGCCCTCAACGGGCGGGAGGGGCCTACAATGAGCAGTTCTTC
J: TRBJ2-6; D: TRBD1; V: TRBV6-1; size: -; CDR3: CASSGAGGAGANVLTF; DNA: TGTGCCAGCAGTGGAGCAGGGGGCGCTGGGGCCAACGTCCTGACTTTC
J: TRBJ1-5; D: TRBD1; V: TRBV7-2; size: -; CDR3: CASSQQGNQPQHF; DNA: TGTGCCAGCAGCCAACAGGGGAATCAGCCCCAGCATTTT
J: TRBJ1-1; D: -; V: TRBV28; size: -; CDR3: CASSLAQGLRGAFF; DNA: TGTGCCAGCAGCCTCGCCCAGGGGTTGCGTGGAGCTTTCTTT
J: TRBJ1-2; D: TRBD1; V: TRBV28; size: -; CDR3: CASSSAGTVGGYTF; DNA: TGTGCCAGCAGTTCTGCCGGGACAGTCGGCGGCTACACCTTC
J: TRBJ2-5; D: TRBD2; V: TRBV24-1; size: -; CDR3: CATSDRGLAGGETQYF; DNA: TGTGCCACCAGTGATCGCGGACTAGCGGGAGGAGAGACCCAGTACTTC
J: TRBJ2-1; D: TRBD2; V: TRBV6-1; size: -; CDR3: CASSESGLVWNEQFF; DNA: TGTGCCAGCAGTGAAAGTGGACTAGTGTGGAATGAGCAGTTCTTC
J: TRBJ2-1; D: TRBD2; V: TRBV7-3; size: -; CDR3: CASSLAGENEQFF; DNA: TGTGCCAGCAGCTTAGCGGGAGAAAATGAGCAGTTCTTC
J: TRBJ1-5; D: -; V: TRBV2; size: -; CDR3: CASRRQGGGDQPQHF; DNA: TGTGCCAGCAGACGGCAGGGCGGGGGGGATCAGCCCCAGCATTTT